One and the same sample provided the 4 T cell receptor beta chains below, sequenced in a study of T cell repertoires in cytomegalovirus infection. Their antigen targets remain unknown. One entry per CDR3 protein, called by TCRdb with MiXCR from the reads. The profile shows around 140,000 distinct CDR3 sequences, around 30% of them singletons. Sample: CD8+ T cells from cultured PBMCs, taken from culture after CMV antigen stimulation. Receptors were obtained from a human donor in good health (CMV status not recorded). Some clones in this sample may be carry-over from other donors' samples.

Ten or more counts support this clonotype. The chain is built from TRBV28 and TRBJ2-1; D not resolved. V lost 3 bases and J 6 bases, leaving 9 bases between the germline ends. The germline V gene has CDR1 MDHEN and CDR2 SYDVKM. CDR3 length equals 13 residues. The CDR3 loop is CASSLGFGNEQFF. The DNA for the CDR3 is TGTGCCAGCAGTTTGGGGTTCGGCAATGAGCAGTTCTTC.

In this sample, this clonotype turned up many times. The chain is built from TRBV18 and TRBJ2-5; 10 bases fit TRBD1. Per the germline V gene, CDR1 is KGHSH and CDR2 is LQKENI. V lost 2 bases, J lost 4 bases, and 7 bases stayed unmatched. The CDR3 is 16 residues long. The DNA of the CDR3 is TGTGCCAGCTCACCATTTCCGGGACAGGGGACAGAGACCCAGTACTTC. It encodes CASSPFPGQGTETQYF. Full variable domain (remainder filled in from reference TRBV18 and TRBJ2-5): NAGVMQNPRHLVRRRGQEARLRCSPMKGHSHVYWYRQLPEEGLKFMVYLQKENIIDESGMPKERFSAEFPKEGPSILRIQQVVRGDSAAYFCASSPFPGQGTETQYFGPGTRLLVL.

This clonotype has only a few counts. This rearrangement joins TRBV7-9 to TRBJ1-3; the D is unclear. CDR3 size: 12 residues. Germline V gene sequence: CDR1 SEHNR, CDR2 FQNEAQ (reference sequence). The ends were cut back, 5 bases at V and 8 bases at J, with 10 bases in the middle. The CDR3 DNA is TGTGCCAGCAGCCTAGGTCGGGACACCATATATTTT. Residues: CASSLGRDTIYF.

This chain links TRBV5-1 with TRBJ1-4; D possibly corresponds to TRBD1 (5 bases). The CDR3 is made up of 15 amino acids. Germline V gene sequence: CDR1 SGHRS, CDR2 YFSETQ. Trimming cost V 7 bases and J 4 bases, with 17 bases left between them. The CDR3 DNA is TGCGCCAGCTCACTCTGGACGGGGGGTAATGAAAAACTGTTTTTT. Translating it yields CASSLWTGGNEKLFF.